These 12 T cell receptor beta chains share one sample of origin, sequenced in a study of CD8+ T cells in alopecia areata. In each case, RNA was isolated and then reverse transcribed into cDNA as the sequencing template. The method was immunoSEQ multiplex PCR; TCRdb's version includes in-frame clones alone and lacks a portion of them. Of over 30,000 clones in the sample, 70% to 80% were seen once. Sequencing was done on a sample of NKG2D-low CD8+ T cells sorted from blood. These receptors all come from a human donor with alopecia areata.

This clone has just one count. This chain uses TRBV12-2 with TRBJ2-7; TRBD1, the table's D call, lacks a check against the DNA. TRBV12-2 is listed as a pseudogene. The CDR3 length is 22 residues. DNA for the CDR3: TGTGCAAGTCGCTTAGGTTTGGGTCACGGGGGACAGGGAGTACAAACCTCCTACGAGCAGTACTTC. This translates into CASRLGLGHGGQGVQTSYEQYF.

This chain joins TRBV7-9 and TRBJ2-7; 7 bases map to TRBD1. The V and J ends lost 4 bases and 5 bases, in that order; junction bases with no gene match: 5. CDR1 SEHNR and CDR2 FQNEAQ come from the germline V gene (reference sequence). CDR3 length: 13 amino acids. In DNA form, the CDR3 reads TGTGCCAGCAGCTCCGGGACAGTCGACGAGCAGTACTTC. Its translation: CASSSGTVDEQYF.

The CDR3 DNA sequence: TGTGCCAGCAGAGCGGTGGGGAGCAATCAGCCCCAGCATTTT. The encoded protein is CASRAVGSNQPQHF. The chain joins TRBV2 to TRBJ1-5; D gene uncertain. CDR3 length equals 14 residues. The V end lost 6 bases, the J end lost 1 base, and 10 bases lay between the germline ends. Germline-derived CDR1 and CDR2 are SNHLY and FYNNEI.

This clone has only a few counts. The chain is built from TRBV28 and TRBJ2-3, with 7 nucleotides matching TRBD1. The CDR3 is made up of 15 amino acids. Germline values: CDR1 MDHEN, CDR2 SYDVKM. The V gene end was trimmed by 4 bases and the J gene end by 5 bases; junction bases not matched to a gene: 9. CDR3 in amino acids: CASSSKGAQLDTQYF. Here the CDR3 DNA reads TGTGCCAGCAGTTCGAAGGGGGCGCAATTAGATACGCAGTATTTT.

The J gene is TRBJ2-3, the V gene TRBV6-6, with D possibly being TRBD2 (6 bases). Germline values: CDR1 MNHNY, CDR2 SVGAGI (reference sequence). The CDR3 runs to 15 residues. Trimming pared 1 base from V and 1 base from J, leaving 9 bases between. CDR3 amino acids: CASSYWGDGTDTQYF. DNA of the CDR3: TGTGCCAGCAGTTACTGGGGGGACGGCACAGATACGCAGTATTTT.

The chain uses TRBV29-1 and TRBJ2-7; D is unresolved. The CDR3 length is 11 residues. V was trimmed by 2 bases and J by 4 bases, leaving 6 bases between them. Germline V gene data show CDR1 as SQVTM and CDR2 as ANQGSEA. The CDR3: CSVEQRYEQYF. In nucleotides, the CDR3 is TGCAGCGTTGAACAGAGATACGAGCAGTACTTC.

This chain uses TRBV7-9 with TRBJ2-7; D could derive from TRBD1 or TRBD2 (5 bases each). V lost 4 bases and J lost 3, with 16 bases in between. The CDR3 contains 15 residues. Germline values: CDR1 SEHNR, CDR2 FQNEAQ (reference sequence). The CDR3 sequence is CASSSGSGPNYEQYF. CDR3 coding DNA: TGTGCCAGCAGCTCGGGATCGGGACCAAACTACGAGCAGTACTTC.

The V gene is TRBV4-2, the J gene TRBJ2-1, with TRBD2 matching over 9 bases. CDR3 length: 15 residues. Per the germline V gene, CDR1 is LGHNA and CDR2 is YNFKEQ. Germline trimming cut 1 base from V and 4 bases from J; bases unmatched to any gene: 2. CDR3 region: CASSQGLADYNEQFF. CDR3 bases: TGTGCCAGCAGCCAAGGACTAGCGGATTACAATGAGCAGTTCTTC.

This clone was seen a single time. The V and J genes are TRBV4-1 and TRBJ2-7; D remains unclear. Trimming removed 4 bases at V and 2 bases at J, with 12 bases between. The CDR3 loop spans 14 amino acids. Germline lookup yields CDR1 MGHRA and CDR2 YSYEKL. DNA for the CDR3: TGCGCCAGCAGCCCCTTGATAAGTACCTACGAGCAGTACTTC. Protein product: CASSPLISTYEQYF.

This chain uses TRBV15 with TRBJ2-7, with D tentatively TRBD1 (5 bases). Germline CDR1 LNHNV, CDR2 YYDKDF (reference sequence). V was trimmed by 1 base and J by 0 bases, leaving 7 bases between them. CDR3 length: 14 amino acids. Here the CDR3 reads CATSRVGPSYEQYF. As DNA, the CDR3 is TGTGCCACCAGCAGAGTGGGGCCCTCCTACGAGCAGTACTTC.

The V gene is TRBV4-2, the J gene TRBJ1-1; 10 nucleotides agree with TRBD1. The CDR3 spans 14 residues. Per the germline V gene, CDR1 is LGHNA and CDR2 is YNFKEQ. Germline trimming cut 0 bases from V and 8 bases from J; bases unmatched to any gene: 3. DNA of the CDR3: TGTGCCAGCAGCCAAGACCCGGGACAGGGGGAAGCTTTCTTT. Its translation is CASSQDPGQGEAFF.

The CDR3 sequence is CSYELGVEQFF. The CDR3 region has the DNA TGCAGTTATGAGCTAGGCGTTGAGCAGTTCTTC. This chain links TRBV29-1 with TRBJ2-1, with D uncertain. Germline V lookup: CDR1 SQVTM, CDR2 ANQGSEA. The CDR3 has 11 amino acids.